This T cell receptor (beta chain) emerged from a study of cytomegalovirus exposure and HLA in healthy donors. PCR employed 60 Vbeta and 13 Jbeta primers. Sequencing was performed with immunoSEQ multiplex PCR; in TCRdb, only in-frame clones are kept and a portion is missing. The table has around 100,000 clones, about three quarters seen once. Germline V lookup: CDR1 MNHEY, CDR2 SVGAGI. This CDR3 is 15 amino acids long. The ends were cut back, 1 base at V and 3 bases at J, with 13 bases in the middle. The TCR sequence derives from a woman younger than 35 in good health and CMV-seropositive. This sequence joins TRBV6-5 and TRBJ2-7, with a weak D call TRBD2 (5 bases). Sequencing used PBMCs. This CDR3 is CASSYLSSNHYEQYF. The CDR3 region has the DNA TGTGCCAGCAGTTACTTGTCTAGCAATCACTACGAGCAGTACTTC.